This T cell receptor (beta chain) appears in the sequencing data of a study of T cell repertoires in cytomegalovirus infection. Overall study: CMV infection together with matching HLA type was indicated by public TCR beta signatures. Study results and caveats: Across the ex vivo response, the dominant clonotypes were HLA-C-restricted CMV-specific TCR beta clonotypes. Cumulative public TCR beta family frequency identified CMV carriers with the relevant HLA.

TCRdb called the reads again in MiXCR, with one record for every CDR3 protein. This sample has some 110,000 distinct CDR3 sequences, with around 10% found just once. About this clonotype: Its antigen is not known.

The CDR3 runs to 13 residues. CDR1 and CDR2 from the germline V gene are MNHEY and SMNVEV (reference sequence). The TCR was taken from a human donor in good health (CMV status not recorded). Some clones in this sample may be carry-over from other donors' samples. The sequencing sample was made of PBMCs, sequenced either directly or after in vitro stimulation (not recorded which). The chain uses TRBV27 and TRBJ2-7; 9 bases line up with TRBD1. The CDR3 coding sequence is TGTGCCAGCAGTAAGGGGGGGGGACAGGGACCCTGCGTC. Encoded protein: CASSKGGGQGPCV.